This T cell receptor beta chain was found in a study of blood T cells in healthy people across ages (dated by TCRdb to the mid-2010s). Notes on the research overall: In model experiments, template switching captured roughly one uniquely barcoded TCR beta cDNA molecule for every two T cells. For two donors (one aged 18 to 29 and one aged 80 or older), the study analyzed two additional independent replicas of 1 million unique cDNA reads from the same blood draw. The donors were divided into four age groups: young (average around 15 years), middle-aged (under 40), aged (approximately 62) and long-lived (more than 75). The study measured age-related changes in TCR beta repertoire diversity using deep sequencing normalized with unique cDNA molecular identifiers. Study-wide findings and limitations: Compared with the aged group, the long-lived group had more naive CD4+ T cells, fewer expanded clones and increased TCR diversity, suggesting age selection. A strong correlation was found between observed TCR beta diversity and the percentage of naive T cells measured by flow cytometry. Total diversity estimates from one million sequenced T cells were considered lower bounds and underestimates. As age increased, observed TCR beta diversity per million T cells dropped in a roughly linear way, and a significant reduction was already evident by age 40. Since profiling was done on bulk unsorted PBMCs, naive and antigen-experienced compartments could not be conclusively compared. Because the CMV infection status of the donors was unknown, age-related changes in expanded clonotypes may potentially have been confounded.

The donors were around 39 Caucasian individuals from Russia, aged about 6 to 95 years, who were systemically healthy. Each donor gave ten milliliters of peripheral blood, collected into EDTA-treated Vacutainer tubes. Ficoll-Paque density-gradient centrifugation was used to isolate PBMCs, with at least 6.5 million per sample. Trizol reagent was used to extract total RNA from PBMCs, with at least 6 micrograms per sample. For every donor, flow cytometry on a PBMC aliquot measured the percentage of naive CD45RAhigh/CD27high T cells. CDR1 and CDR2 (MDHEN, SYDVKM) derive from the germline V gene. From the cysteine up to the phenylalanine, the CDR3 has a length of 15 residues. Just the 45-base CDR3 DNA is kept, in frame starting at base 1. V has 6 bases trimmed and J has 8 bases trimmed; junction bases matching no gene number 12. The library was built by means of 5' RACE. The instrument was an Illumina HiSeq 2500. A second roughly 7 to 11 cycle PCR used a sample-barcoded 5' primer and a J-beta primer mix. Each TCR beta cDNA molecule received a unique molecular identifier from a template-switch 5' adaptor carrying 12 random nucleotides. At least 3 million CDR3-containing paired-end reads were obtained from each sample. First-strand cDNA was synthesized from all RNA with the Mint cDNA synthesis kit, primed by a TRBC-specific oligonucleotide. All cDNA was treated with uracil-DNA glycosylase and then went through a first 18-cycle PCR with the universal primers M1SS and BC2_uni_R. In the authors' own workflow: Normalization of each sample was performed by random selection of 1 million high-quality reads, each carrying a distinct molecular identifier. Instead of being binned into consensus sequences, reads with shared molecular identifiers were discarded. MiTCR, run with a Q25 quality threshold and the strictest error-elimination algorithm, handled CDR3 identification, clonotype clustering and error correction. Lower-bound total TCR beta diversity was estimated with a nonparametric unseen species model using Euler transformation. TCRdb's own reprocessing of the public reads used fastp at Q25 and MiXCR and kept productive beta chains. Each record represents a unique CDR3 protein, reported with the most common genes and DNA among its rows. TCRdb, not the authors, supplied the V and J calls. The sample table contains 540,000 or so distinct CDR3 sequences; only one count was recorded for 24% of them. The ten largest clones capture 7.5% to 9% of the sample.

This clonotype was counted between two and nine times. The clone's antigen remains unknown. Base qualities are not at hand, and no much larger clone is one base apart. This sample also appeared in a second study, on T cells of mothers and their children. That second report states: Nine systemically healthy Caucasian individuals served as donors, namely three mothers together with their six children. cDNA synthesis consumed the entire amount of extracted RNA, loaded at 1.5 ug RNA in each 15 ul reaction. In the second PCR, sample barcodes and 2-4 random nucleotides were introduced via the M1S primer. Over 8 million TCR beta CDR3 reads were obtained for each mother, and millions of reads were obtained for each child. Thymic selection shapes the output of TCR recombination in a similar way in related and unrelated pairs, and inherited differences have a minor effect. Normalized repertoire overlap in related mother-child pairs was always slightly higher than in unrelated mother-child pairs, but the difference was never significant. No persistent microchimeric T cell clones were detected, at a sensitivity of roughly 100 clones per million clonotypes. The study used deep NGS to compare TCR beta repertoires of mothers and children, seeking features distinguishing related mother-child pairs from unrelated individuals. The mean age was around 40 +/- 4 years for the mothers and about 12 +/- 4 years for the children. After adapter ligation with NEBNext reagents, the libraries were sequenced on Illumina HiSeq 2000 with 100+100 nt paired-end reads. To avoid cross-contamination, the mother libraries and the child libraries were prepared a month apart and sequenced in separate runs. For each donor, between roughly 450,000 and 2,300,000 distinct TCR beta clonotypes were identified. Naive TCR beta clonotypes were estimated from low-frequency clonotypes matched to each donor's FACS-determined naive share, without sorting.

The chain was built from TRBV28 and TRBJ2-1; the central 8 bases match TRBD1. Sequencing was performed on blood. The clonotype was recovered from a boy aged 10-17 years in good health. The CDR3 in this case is CASRPIGQGRDEQFF. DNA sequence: TGTGCCAGCAGGCCAATAGGACAGGGCAGGGATGAGCAGTTCTTC.